The entry below gives a single T cell receptor (beta chain) sequence along with its context. Antigen unknown. Cultured CD4+ T-cell DNA underwent Oncomine TCR Beta short-read sequencing. TCRdb independently ran MiXCR on the PCR reads; one entry per CDR3 protein. This table holds roughly 28,000 distinct CDR3 sequences, about 40% found once. This entry is derived from a study of vaccination and CD4 T cells after COVID-19. For the study at large: The convalescents included six males and four females, and among them two were Hispanic while seven were Caucasian. The authors used overlapping spike peptides from SARS-CoV-2, HCoV-NL63, HCoV-OC43 and HCoV-229E to stimulate cells.

As for time point: late sampling 161 to 241 days after vaccination in a few convalescent patients. Regarding treatment: roughly 10-day PBMC culture with coronavirus spike peptide pools or control peptides (ViraFEST assay). CDR3 size: 14 residues. CDR1 MRHNA and CDR2 SNTAGT come from the germline V gene. The J segment lost 6 bases and the V segment lost 3 bases, leaving 3 bases of the junction unmatched. The sequence came from a human donor who had recovered from COVID-19. This sequence joins TRBV6-4 and TRBJ2-1; 9 bases fit TRBD2. The sample here was CD4+ T cells from blood, cultured in vitro, taken about 7 months after SARS-CoV-2 vaccination. CDR3 nucleotide sequence: TGTGCCAGCAGTGAGGGGACTAGCTCCAATGAGCAGTTCTTC. Its protein is CASSEGTSSNEQFF.